The 29 T cell receptor beta chains given below trace back to one sample, sequenced in a study of radiotherapy plus CTLA-4 blockade in lung cancer. Data came from immunoSEQ multiplex PCR; TCRdb stores just in-frame clones and leaves some out. Among about 48,000 clones listed, less than 90% were seen once. The sample consisted of peripheral blood, taken from a patient treated with radiotherapy plus ipilimumab. These receptors came from a human donor with non-small cell lung cancer that progressed on radiotherapy plus ipilimumab. Some clones in this sample may be carry-over from other donors' samples.

The chain is built from TRBV11-3 and TRBJ2-2; D is ambiguous. V was trimmed by 1 base and J by 6 bases, leaving 3 bases between them. The length of the CDR3 is 12 residues. The germline gives CDR1 SGHNT, CDR2 YENEEA. For the CDR3, the DNA is TGTGCCAGCAGCTTAGCAGCCGGGGAGCTGTTTTTT. It is translated as CASSLAAGELFF.

V gene TRBV7-2 combines with J gene TRBJ2-1; the match to TRBD2 covers 7 bases. The CDR3 has 16 amino acids. The V and J ends lost 5 bases and 0 bases, in that order; junction bases with no gene match: 7. From germline, CDR1 is SGHTA and CDR2 FQGNSA. CDR3 loop: CASSPSGTYSYNEQFF. The CDR3 bases are TGTGCCAGCAGCCCGAGCGGGACCTACTCCTACAATGAGCAGTTCTTC.

This rearrangement joins TRBV19 to TRBJ2-3; 12 bases align to TRBD2. Germline V gene data show CDR1 as LNHDA and CDR2 as SQIVND (reference sequence). The CDR3 sequence is 21 residues long. Trimming cost V 0 bases and J 0 bases; bases outside gene matches: 13. CDR3 in DNA: TGTGCCAGTAGTATAGATCTATATCCTAGCGGGAGGGCCGAGAGCACAGATACGCAGTATTTT. Its protein is CASSIDLYPSGRAESTDTQYF. Combining the CDR3 with reference TRBV19 and TRBJ2-3 gives the whole variable domain DGGITQSPKYLFRKEGQNVTLSCEQNLNHDAMYWYRQDPGQGLRLIYYSQIVNDFQKGDIAEGYSVSREKKESFPLTVTSAQKNPTAFYLCASSIDLYPSGRAESTDTQYFGPGTRLTVL.

The chain recombines TRBV5-1 with TRBJ1-4; a weak D match, TRBD1 (6 bases). This CDR3 is built from 15 residues. The germline V and J ends were trimmed by 0 bases and 6 bases, with 12 bases remaining between them. Per the germline V gene, CDR1 is SGHRS and CDR2 is YFSETQ. CDR3 coding DNA: TGCGCCAGCAGCTTGGCCAGTGGGGGCTATGAAAAACTGTTTTTT. It is translated as CASSLASGGYEKLFF.

The chain links TRBV5-1 to TRBJ1-5, with D maybe TRBD1 (5 bases). CDR3 length: 16 residues. The V and J ends lost 0 bases and 5 bases respectively, with 15 bases between them. CDR1 and CDR2 from the germline V gene are SGHRS and YFSETQ. The CDR3 coding sequence is TGCGCCAGCAGCTTGGAAGGTCAGGGTAGGGATCAGCCCCAGCATTTT. Amino acid sequence: CASSLEGQGRDQPQHF.

The chain employs TRBV7-8 and TRBJ2-3; weak D call: TRBD1 (6 bases). V was clipped by 8 bases and J by 1 base, with 7 bases between them. Germline-derived CDR1 and CDR2 are SGHVS and FQNEAQ. The CDR3 is made up of 12 amino acids. The CDR3 sequence: CASGQRTDTQYF. Here the CDR3 DNA reads TGTGCCAGCGGACAGCGCACAGATACGCAGTATTTT.

There are a few counts of this clone. This chain joins TRBV27 and TRBJ1-2, with D perhaps TRBD1 (5 bases). Per the germline V gene, CDR1 is MNHEY and CDR2 is SMNVEV (reference sequence). The CDR3 totals 14 residues. The V gene lost 3 bases and the J gene lost 5 bases, with 13 bases spanning the gap. The CDR3 sequence: CASSFRRDAYGYTF. CDR3 coding DNA: TGTGCCAGCAGTTTTAGGCGGGACGCGTATGGCTACACCTTC.

The chain links TRBV25-1 to TRBJ1-6, with 10 nucleotides matching TRBD1. The germline gives CDR1 MGHDK, CDR2 SYGVNS. V shed 3 bases, J shed 3 bases, and the junction held 8 bases outside the gene matches. This CDR3 spans 18 amino acids. As DNA, the CDR3 is TGTGCCAGCAGTGACGCCAGGACAGGGGGTCACTATAATTCACCCCTCCACTTT. Protein sequence: CASSDARTGGHYNSPLHF. Looking up the rest from reference TRBV25-1 and TRBJ1-6 gives the full variable domain: EADIYQTPRYLVIGTGKKITLECSQTMGHDKMYWYQQDPGMELHLIHYSYGVNSTEKGDLSSESTVSRIRTEHFPLTLESARPSHTSQYLCASSDARTGGHYNSPLHFGNGTRLTVT.

The chain recombines TRBV5-5 with TRBJ1-5; the D is unclear. Germline assignment: CDR1 SGHKS and CDR2 YYEKEE (reference sequence). The CDR3 is made up of 15 amino acids. Trimming removed 2 bases at V and 0 bases at J, with 9 bases between. The CDR3 nucleotides are TGTGCCAGCAGCTTATTCGGGGATAGCAATCAGCCCCAGCATTTT. Its protein is CASSLFGDSNQPQHF.

CDR3 sequence: CASSSRGQETQYF. For the CDR3, the DNA is TGTGCCAGCAGCTCAAGAGGCCAAGAGACCCAGTACTTC. V gene TRBV11-3 combines with J gene TRBJ2-5; D not resolved. V shed 4 bases and J shed 1 base, with 7 bases lying between them. Germline V lookup: CDR1 SGHNT, CDR2 YENEEA. The CDR3 loop spans 13 amino acids.

The rearrangement uses TRBV6-5 and TRBJ2-7; D gene uncertain. V was shortened by 0 bases and J by 3 bases, with 9 bases between the two germline ends. Germline loops: CDR1 MNHEY, CDR2 SVGAGI. This CDR3 has 14 residues. Here the CDR3 reads CASSYSLAVYEQYF. The CDR3 DNA is TGTGCCAGCAGTTACTCTTTGGCAGTCTACGAGCAGTACTTC.

This clone was detected once. The rearrangement links TRBV5-1 to TRBJ2-7, with 9 nucleotides matching TRBD1. J lost 2 bases, V lost 4 bases, and 10 bases had no gene match. The V gene's germline CDR1 is SGHRS and CDR2 YFSETQ. CDR3 length equals 16 residues. The CDR3 region has the DNA TGCGCCAGCAGCCCACGGACAGGGGACCTAACCTACGAGCAGTACTTC. Residues: CASSPRTGDLTYEQYF.

This clone appeared a single time. The genes are TRBV7-9 and TRBJ2-2, with no clear D. V gave up 11 bases and J gave up 3 bases, with 13 bases separating them. The CDR3 length is 13 residues. CDR1 is SEHNR and CDR2 is FQNEAQ in the germline V gene (reference sequence). The CDR3 bases are TGTGCCCACCGGGTAGCCGACACCGGGGAGCTGTTTTTT. It specifies CAHRVADTGELFF. Variable domain in full (rest from reference TRBV7-9 and TRBJ2-2): DTGVSQNPRHKITKRGQNVTFRCDPISEHNRLYWYRQTLGQGPEFLTYFQNEAQLEKSRLLSDRFSAERPKGSFSTLEIQRTEQGDSAMYLCAHRVADTGELFFGEGSRLTVL.

This clone was seen a handful of times. V is TRBV11-1 and J is TRBJ2-1, with TRBD1 matching 10 bases. This CDR3 region has 13 residues. Trimming took 1 base from V and 9 from J; bases not matched to a gene: 0. Germline V lookup: CDR1 SGHAT, CDR2 FQDESV (reference sequence). The CDR3 spells CASSLGDRGEQFF. The CDR3, as DNA: TGTGCCAGCAGCTTAGGGGACAGGGGTGAGCAGTTCTTC.

V and J are TRBV7-2 and TRBJ2-1, with TRBD1 identical over 8 bases. The CDR3 is 15 residues long. Trimming at V came to 3 bases and at J to 0 bases, leaving 1 base not matched to a gene. Germline-derived CDR1 and CDR2 are SGHTA and FQGNSA. The CDR3 protein is CASSFDRGSYNEQFF. The CDR3 DNA follows: TGTGCCAGCAGCTTCGACAGGGGCTCCTACAATGAGCAGTTCTTC.

The V and J genes are TRBV6-6 and TRBJ1-5, with D possibly being TRBD1 (5 bases). This CDR3 is built from 13 residues. Per germline, CDR1 MNHNY and CDR2 SVGAGI (reference sequence). V was shortened by 4 bases and J by 5 bases, with 9 bases between the two germline ends. CDR3 in DNA: TGTGCCAGCAGTTCAACCAGGGATCAGCCCCAGCATTTT. Its protein is CASSSTRDQPQHF.

The chain joins TRBV6-6 to TRBJ2-5, with 7 positions matching TRBD1. J was trimmed by 1 base and V by 4 bases; bases with no gene match: 6. Looked up from germline, CDR1 is MNHNY and CDR2 is SVGAGI (reference sequence). The length of the CDR3 is 15 residues. CDR3 protein: CASSFQDRSQETQYF. DNA for the CDR3: TGTGCCAGCAGTTTCCAGGACAGGAGCCAAGAGACCCAGTACTTC.

The V gene is TRBV2, the J gene TRBJ2-1; D is ambiguous. The CDR3 is 13 residues long. Looked up from germline, CDR1 is SNHLY and CDR2 is FYNNEI. The germline V and J ends were trimmed by 8 bases and 0 bases, with 8 bases remaining between them. CDR3 residues: CASERSSYNEQFF. The CDR3 DNA reads TGTGCCAGCGAACGGAGCTCCTACAATGAGCAGTTCTTC. Variable domain in full (rest from reference TRBV2 and TRBJ2-1): EPEVTQTPSHQVTQMGQEVILRCVPISNHLYFYWYRQILGQKVEFLVSFYNNEISEKSEIFDDQFSVERPDGSNFTLKIRSTKLEDSAMYFCASERSSYNEQFFGPGTRLTVL.

The gene calls are TRBV27 and TRBJ1-1; maybe TRBD1 (5 bases). The germline gives CDR1 MNHEY, CDR2 SMNVEV (reference sequence). V lost 0 bases and J 1 base, leaving 9 bases between the germline ends. CDR3 size: 15 residues. CDR3 coding DNA: TGTGCCAGCAGTTTATCCCGACAGTCGAACACTGAAGCTTTCTTT. This sequence encodes CASSLSRQSNTEAFF.

J is TRBJ2-5 and V is TRBV11-2; 7 nucleotides align to TRBD2. Per the germline V gene, CDR1 is SGHAT and CDR2 is FQNNGV. The CDR3 is made up of 17 amino acids. With 4 bases clipped from V and 4 bases from J, the junction kept 15 bases outside the gene matches. CDR3: CASSSIGTGGRRETQYF. The CDR3 bases are TGTGCCAGCAGCTCTATAGGGACTGGCGGGAGACGAGAGACCCAGTACTTC.

The V call is TRBV7-2, the J call TRBJ2-7; tentatively, D is TRBD2 (6 bases). The CDR3 has 13 amino acids. The germline CDR1 and CDR2 sequences are SGHTA and FQGNSA. Between the trimmed V and J ends, which lost 5 bases and 0 bases, there was a span of 8 bases. CDR3 in amino acids: CASSRLDSYEQYF. In DNA form, the CDR3 reads TGTGCCAGCAGCAGACTAGACTCCTACGAGCAGTACTTC.

The chain uses TRBV10-3 and TRBJ1-5; perhaps TRBD1 as D (6 bases). The V and J ends lost 11 bases and 0 bases respectively, with 14 bases between them. Germline V gives CDR1 ENHRY, CDR2 SYGVKD. This CDR3 has 14 amino acids. DNA of the CDR3: TGTGCCGCCGCAGGGGCAGCTAGCAATCAGCCCCAGCATTTT. This sequence encodes CAAAGAASNQPQHF.

The V gene is TRBV19, the J gene TRBJ2-3; TRBD1 aligns across 8 bases. CDR3 length equals 13 residues. The ends lost 10 bases at V and 0 bases at J; junction bases unmatched: 3. In germline, CDR1 is LNHDA, CDR2 SQIVND (reference sequence). The CDR3 nucleotides are TGTGCCATCGGGACAGGAAGCACAGATACGCAGTATTTT. Its protein product is CAIGTGSTDTQYF.

This clone came up once. The chain recombines TRBV13 with TRBJ1-1; no firm D call. The CDR3 is 11 residues long. The V end lost 1 base, the J end lost 6 bases, and 3 bases lay between the germline ends. Germline V CDR1 and CDR2: PRHDT, FYEKMQ (reference sequence). CDR3 sequence: CASSLVSEAFF. The CDR3 coding sequence is TGTGCCAGCAGCTTAGTCTCTGAAGCTTTCTTT.

The chain joins TRBV7-2 to TRBJ1-4; D is uncertain. Per germline, CDR1 SGHTA and CDR2 FQGNSA. The CDR3 totals 12 residues. Trimming took off 5 bases at V and 7 bases at J, with 8 bases between the two ends. CDR3: CASSRGPEKLFF. The CDR3 DNA reads TGTGCCAGCAGCAGAGGTCCTGAAAAACTGTTTTTT.

This clone was detected only once. V usage is TRBV5-1 and J usage is TRBJ2-3, with 7 bases matching TRBD2. The V gene's germline CDR1 is SGHRS and CDR2 YFSETQ. The CDR3 contains 16 residues. Trimming at V came to 3 bases and at J to 3 bases, leaving 10 bases not matched to a gene. CDR3 coding DNA: TGCGCCAGCAGCTCGACAAGCGGGAAGGGGACAGATACGCAGTATTTT. It translates to CASSSTSGKGTDTQYF.

The chain uses TRBV7-6 and TRBJ1-1, with TRBD1 matching over 10 bases. J was trimmed by 2 bases and V by 2 bases; bases with no gene match: 17. Germline V gene lookup returns CDR1 SGHVS and CDR2 FNYEAQ. The CDR3 covers 20 residues. The CDR3 region has the DNA TGTGCCAGCAGCTTAACCCCGGTCGCGCCTCGACAGGGGGCTAACACTGAAGCTTTCTTT. This gives the protein CASSLTPVAPRQGANTEAFF.

J is TRBJ1-5 and V is TRBV2; D remains unclear. Germline assignment: CDR1 SNHLY and CDR2 FYNNEI. V lost 5 bases and J lost 10, with 12 bases in between. The CDR3 is made up of 12 amino acids. In DNA form, the CDR3 reads TGTGCCAGCAGTTACAGTGTTCAACCCCAGCATTTT. As protein: CASSYSVQPQHF.

V gene TRBV7-8 combines with J gene TRBJ1-2, with 9 bases that match TRBD1. CDR1 SGHVS and CDR2 FQNEAQ come from the germline V gene. V lost 1 base to trimming and J lost 4 bases; unmatched junction nucleotides: 4. CDR3 length: 15 amino acids. CDR3 amino acids: CASSLVGQGTYGYTF. CDR3 nucleotides: TGTGCCAGCAGCTTAGTCGGACAGGGGACCTATGGCTACACCTTC.